The source of this T cell receptor (beta chain) is a study of blood T cells in healthy people across ages. The second PCR ran roughly 6 to 12 cycles with a sample-barcoded 5' primer and J-beta primers. A template-switch adaptor containing 12 random nucleotides labeled each cDNA molecule. Every individual sample yielded 2.5 million or more paired-end reads (each containing CDR3). TCRdb ran MiXCR on the 5' RACE reads and lists one entry per CDR3 protein. Of about 1,800,000 distinct CDR3 sequences listed, roughly 30% are singletons. Sequencing used blood. The source of this sequence is a woman aged 25 to 45 in good health.

CDR3: CASTAENYGYTF. CDR3 in DNA: TGTGCCAGCACGGCGGAGAACTATGGCTACACCTTC. The rearrangement joins TRBV12-3 or TRBV12-4 to TRBJ1-2; D is unclear. The CDR3 extends over 12 amino acids. V was shortened by 7 bases and J by 2 bases, with 8 bases between the two germline ends.